The 23 T cell receptor beta chains listed next were all sequenced from one sample in a study of OX40 agonist ivuxolimab in advanced cancers. Sequencing used immunoSEQ multiplex PCR; TCRdb keeps in-frame clones, though not all of them. Among 25,000 to 30,000 clones listed, approximately 86% were seen once. The material was CD4+ or CD8+ T cells sorted from blood, obtained in a trial of the OX40 agonist ivuxolimab. These receptors came from an adult with an advanced solid tumor such as melanoma, head and neck, liver or kidney cancer.

The gene calls are TRBV21-1 and TRBJ1-4; the table assigns TRBD1, which was not confirmed against the DNA. TRBV21-1 corresponds to a pseudogene. This CDR3 spans 15 amino acids. In DNA form, the CDR3 reads TGTGCCAGCAGCGCGGGACAGGGGGACGGGGAAAAACTGTTTTTT. Its protein product is CASSAGQGDGEKLFF.

This chain connects TRBV5-5 to TRBJ1-5, with 8 bases identical to TRBD1. Germline lookup yields CDR1 SGHKS and CDR2 YYEKEE (reference sequence). The ends lost 4 bases at V and 9 bases at J; junction bases unmatched: 12. The CDR3 loop spans 15 amino acids. Here the CDR3 reads CASSPGQGSLRPQHF. CDR3 DNA: TGTGCCAGCAGCCCCGGACAGGGATCATTGCGGCCCCAGCATTTT. The full variable domain, completed using reference TRBV5-5 and TRBJ1-5, is DAGVTQSPTHLIKTRGQQVTLRCSPISGHKSVSWYQQVLGQGPQFIFQYYEKEERGRGNFPDRFSARQFPNYSSELNVNALLLGDSALYLCASSPGQGSLRPQHFGDGTRLSIL.

DNA of the CDR3: TGTGCCAGCAGTTACGGAGCGGGAGTATCCAATGAGCAGTTCTTC. Protein product: CASSYGAGVSNEQFF. This chain links TRBV6-5 with TRBJ2-1; 8 positions match TRBD2. The V and J ends lost 2 bases and 6 bases, in that order; junction bases with no gene match: 6. Germline V CDR1 and CDR2: MNHEY, SVGAGI. The CDR3 is 15 amino acids.

This clone was recorded only once. This chain connects TRBV19 to TRBJ2-1, with TRBD1 as a possible D gene (8 bases). The CDR3 has 15 residues. Germline V gene data show CDR1 as LNHDA and CDR2 as SQIVND (reference sequence). Between the trimmed V and J ends, which lost 6 bases and 0 bases, there was a span of 12 bases. The CDR3: CASSTGGDSYNEQFF. DNA for the CDR3: TGTGCCAGTAGCACAGGGGGGGACTCCTACAATGAGCAGTTCTTC.

V is TRBV7-9 and J is TRBJ2-2; D is uncertain. The ends were cut back, 4 bases at V and 3 bases at J, with 18 bases in the middle. The CDR3 consists of 17 residues. CDR1 is SEHNR and CDR2 is FQNEAQ in the germline V gene (reference sequence). The CDR3 loop is CASSSVGYQVDTGELFF. The CDR3 bases are TGTGCCAGCAGCTCGGTGGGGTACCAGGTAGACACCGGGGAGCTGTTTTTT.

This chain connects TRBV27 to TRBJ2-7; 9 bases agree with TRBD1. CDR1 is MNHEY, CDR2 SMNVEV, per germline (reference sequence). This CDR3 is built from 16 residues. Trimming cost V 2 bases and J 3 bases; bases outside gene matches: 8. DNA of the CDR3: TGTGCCAGCAGTTTAAACCCAGACAGGGGGGACTACGAGCAGTACTTC. This sequence encodes CASSLNPDRGDYEQYF.

This sequence joins TRBV4-2 and TRBJ2-7; D call uncertain. The V end was cut by 5 bases, the J end by 5 bases, with 22 bases between. Per the germline V gene, CDR1 is LGHNA and CDR2 is YNFKEQ. CDR3 length: 16 amino acids. This CDR3 is CASSGDRAAQSNEQYF. In nucleotides, the CDR3 is TGTGCCAGCAGCGGGGATCGTGCGGCACAATCAAACGAGCAGTACTTC.

V gene TRBV7-9 combines with J gene TRBJ1-1; D not resolved. Trimming took 6 bases from V and 6 from J, leaving 11 bases between them. Looked up from germline, CDR1 is SEHNR and CDR2 is FQNEAQ (reference sequence). The CDR3 consists of 12 residues. The CDR3 sequence: CASRPDTSEAFF. In DNA, the CDR3 is TGTGCCAGCAGGCCTGACACTTCTGAAGCTTTCTTT.

CDR3 nucleotides: TGTGCCAGCAGCCCTCAGACAGGGCAGGGCACCGGGGAGCTGTTTTTT. It is translated as CASSPQTGQGTGELFF. The V gene is TRBV7-3, the J gene TRBJ2-2, with TRBD1 identical over 7 bases. The V gene end was trimmed by 5 bases and the J gene end by 4 bases; junction bases not matched to a gene: 10. Germline CDR1 and CDR2: SGHTA and FQGTGA. The CDR3 is 16 amino acids.

The rearrangement uses TRBV9 and TRBJ2-7, with D perhaps matching TRBD1 (5 bases). The length of the CDR3 is 13 residues. Germline CDR1 is SGDLS and CDR2 is YYNGEE. The V end was cut by 0 bases, the J end by 5 bases, with 9 bases between. The DNA for the CDR3 is TGTGCCAGCAGCGTAGCAGGGTACGACGAGCAGTACTTC. This translates into CASSVAGYDEQYF.

This clone was detected only once. The chain is built from TRBV27 and TRBJ1-2; 7 bases are a match to TRBD1. The CDR3 loop spans 15 amino acids. Per the germline V gene, CDR1 is MNHEY and CDR2 is SMNVEV (reference sequence). V lost 7 bases to trimming and J lost 4 bases; unmatched junction nucleotides: 12. The CDR3 loop is CASTRGGGLGYGYTF. The CDR3 region has the DNA TGTGCCAGCACCAGGGGAGGGGGCTTGGGCTATGGCTACACCTTC.

The chain combines TRBV6-6 with TRBJ2-3; TRBD1 aligns across 8 bases. Germline lookup yields CDR1 MNHNY and CDR2 SVGAGI (reference sequence). The CDR3 consists of 14 residues. Germline trimming cut 8 bases from V and 2 bases from J; bases unmatched to any gene: 6. CDR3 region: CASQRTGLTDTQYF. The CDR3 DNA reads as TGTGCCAGCCAGAGGACAGGGCTCACAGATACGCAGTATTTT.

J is TRBJ2-3 and V is TRBV7-9; D unclear. In germline, CDR1 is SEHNR, CDR2 FQNEAQ (reference sequence). The length of the CDR3 is 13 residues. Trimming took off 5 bases at V and 6 bases at J, with 12 bases between the two ends. The CDR3 loop is CASSQILGDTQYF. Here the CDR3 DNA reads TGTGCCAGCAGCCAAATTTTGGGGGATACGCAGTATTTT.

The chain couples TRBV6-1 to TRBJ2-5; the match to TRBD2 covers 14 bases. J was trimmed by 2 bases and V by 5 bases; bases with no gene match: 1. Germline CDR1 and CDR2: MNHNS and SASEGT. This CDR3 comprises 15 residues. The CDR3 region is CASSRTSGGQETQYF. CDR3 DNA: TGTGCCAGCAGTCGGACTAGCGGGGGGCAAGAGACCCAGTACTTC.

In its sample, this clone was seen once. This chain connects TRBV7-8 to TRBJ2-1; maybe TRBD2 (5 bases). The ends were cut back, 1 base at V and 0 bases at J, with 13 bases in the middle. CDR3 size: 17 residues. The germline V gene has CDR1 SGHVS and CDR2 FQNEAQ. The CDR3 is CASSLGERESSYNEQFF. Here the CDR3 DNA reads TGTGCCAGCAGCTTAGGTGAACGGGAAAGCTCCTACAATGAGCAGTTCTTC.

The rearrangement joins TRBV2 to TRBJ2-1; 7 bases are a match to TRBD1. Trimming cost V 6 bases and J 10 bases; bases outside gene matches: 3. This CDR3 spans 11 amino acids. Germline V gene data show CDR1 as SNHLY and CDR2 as FYNNEI. In nucleotides, the CDR3 is TGTGCCAGCAGAAACAGGGGAGAGCAGTTCTTC. It specifies CASRNRGEQFF.

The chain recombines TRBV9 with TRBJ2-1; D may be TRBD1 (5 bases). Germline V gives CDR1 SGDLS, CDR2 YYNGEE. The CDR3 is made up of 12 amino acids. V lost 3 bases, J lost 7 bases, and 8 bases lay in between. In DNA form, the CDR3 reads TGTGCCAGCAGCGAAGGGGTTAATGAGCAGTTCTTC. Protein product: CASSEGVNEQFF.

The chain joins TRBV5-4 to TRBJ2-7; D gene uncertain. Trimming pared 0 bases from V and 4 bases from J, leaving 11 bases between. Germline CDR1 reads SGHNT; CDR2 reads YYREEE (reference sequence). CDR3 size: 14 residues. The CDR3 sequence: CASSLGPGRYEQYF. The CDR3 DNA is TGTGCCAGCAGCTTGGGGCCCGGGCGATACGAGCAGTACTTC. Variable domain in full (rest from reference TRBV5-4 and TRBJ2-7): ETGVTQSPTHLIKTRGQQVTLRCSSQSGHNTVSWYQQALGQGPQFIFQYYREEENGRGNFPPRFSGLQFPNYSSELNVNALELDDSALYLCASSLGPGRYEQYFGPGTRLTVT.

V is TRBV7-8 and J is TRBJ2-1; D may be TRBD1 or TRBD2 (6 bases each). The CDR3 totals 17 residues. V was trimmed by 5 bases and J by 6 bases, leaving 23 bases between them. Germline lookup yields CDR1 SGHVS and CDR2 FQNEAQ. This CDR3 reads CASSPEGGRSLVNEQFF. As DNA, the CDR3 is TGTGCCAGCAGCCCCGAGGGGGGTCGTTCGTTAGTCAATGAGCAGTTCTTC.

This chain uses TRBV27 with TRBJ2-2, with 9 bases matching TRBD1. CDR1 is MNHEY and CDR2 is SMNVEV in the germline V gene (reference sequence). The V segment lost 5 bases and the J segment 6 bases; nucleotides outside the gene matches: 10. The CDR3 runs to 16 residues. In nucleotides, the CDR3 is TGTGCCAGCAGTCCCTGGCCGGGACAGGGTTCCGGGGAGCTGTTTTTT. Residues: CASSPWPGQGSGELFF.

A remark on this clone: One end of the junction does not line up with germline, which may come from a read error. The chain carries TRBV7-7 and TRBJ2-7; TRBD2 matches 7 bases. Germline CDR1 reads SSHAT; CDR2 reads FNYEAQ (reference sequence). This CDR3 has 13 amino acids. CDR3 nucleotide sequence: TGTGCTAGCAGCTTAGACGGGGGGAACGAGCAGTACTTC. Its protein product is CASSLDGGNEQYF. Looking up the rest from reference TRBV7-7 and TRBJ2-7 gives the full variable domain: GAGVSQSPRYKVTKRGQDVTLRCDPISSHATLYWYQQALGQGPEFLTYFNYEAQPDKSGLPSDRFSAERPEGSISTLTIQRTEQRDSAMYRCASSLDGGNEQYFGPGTRLTVT.

J is TRBJ2-5 and V is TRBV18; 7 positions agree with TRBD2. CDR3 length equals 20 residues. The ends lost 3 bases at V and 4 bases at J; junction bases unmatched: 23. The germline V gene encodes CDR1 KGHSH and CDR2 LQKENI. Here the CDR3 DNA reads TGTGCCAGCTCACCCATGTTGACCGAATACCAAGCGGGAAGGGGAGAGACCCAGTACTTC. Translation gives CASSPMLTEYQAGRGETQYF.

This chain uses TRBV7-9 with TRBJ1-5; D is unresolved. CDR3 size: 14 residues. Germline-derived CDR1 and CDR2 are SEHNR and FQNEAQ (reference sequence). V was trimmed by 5 bases and J by 0 bases, leaving 8 bases between them. The CDR3 DNA reads TGTGCCAGCAGCACTAGTCGTAGCAATCAGCCCCAGCATTTT. This codes for CASSTSRSNQPQHF.